The 18 T cell receptor beta chains in this list originate from one sample, sequenced in a study of CD8 T cells in Susac syndrome. An input of roughly 0.45 to 1 ug of RNA was subjected to reverse transcription using random hexamers. TCRdb passed the immunoSEQ multiplex PCR reads through MiXCR, listing each CDR3 protein once. The data show about 200,000 distinct CDR3 sequences, around 96% seen once. Specimen: CD4+ T cells from PBMCs. These receptors were collected from a human donor with multiple sclerosis.

The chain employs TRBV28 and TRBJ2-7; unclear D gene. Germline-derived CDR1 and CDR2 are MDHEN and SYDVKM. Trimming took off 5 bases at V and 6 bases at J, with 11 bases between the two ends. The CDR3 spans 12 residues. This CDR3 is CASSPTSLEQYF. The CDR3 bases are TGTGCCAGCAGTCCGACGTCCCTCGAGCAGTACTTC.

The J gene is TRBJ2-7, the V gene TRBV20-1; 7 bases fit TRBD1. Germline trimming cut 2 bases from V and 0 bases from J; bases unmatched to any gene: 1. CDR1 and CDR2 from the germline V gene are DFQATT and SNEGSKA (reference sequence). This CDR3 contains 13 residues. The CDR3 protein is CSARTGVSYEQYF. CDR3 DNA sequence: TGCAGTGCTAGAACAGGGGTCTCCTACGAGCAGTACTTC.

The chain employs TRBV6-5 and TRBJ1-6; D is possibly TRBD1 (5 bases). This CDR3 is built from 12 residues. Deletions cut 10 bases from V and 8 bases from J, with 12 bases between. Germline loops: CDR1 MNHEY, CDR2 SVGAGI. CDR3 protein: CAIGTGDSPLHF. Here the CDR3 DNA reads TGTGCCATCGGGACCGGGGATTCACCCCTCCACTTT.

J is TRBJ1-2 and V is TRBV12-3 or TRBV12-4; D gene uncertain. CDR3 size: 11 residues. The V end lost 3 bases, the J end lost 11 bases, and 10 bases lay between the germline ends. CDR3 region: CASSFRGSYTF. The CDR3 DNA is TGTGCCAGCAGTTTCCGAGGTTCTTACACCTTC.

The chain links TRBV5-1 to TRBJ2-7, with TRBD2 as a possible D gene (6 bases). The germline CDR1 and CDR2 sequences are SGHRS and YFSETQ. Trimming removed 0 bases from V and 7 bases from J, with 14 bases in between. The CDR3 totals 14 residues. The CDR3 DNA follows: TGCGCCAGCAGCTTGGTGGCGGACTATGGGGAGCAGTACTTC. Translation: CASSLVADYGEQYF.

J is TRBJ2-7 and V is TRBV20-1, with D possibly called TRBD1 or TRBD2 (5 bases each). CDR3 size: 12 residues. Trimming cost V 6 bases and J 3 bases, with 12 bases left between them. In germline, CDR1 is DFQATT, CDR2 SNEGSKA (reference sequence). This CDR3 is CSAGTDNYEQYF. Written as DNA, the CDR3 is TGCAGTGCGGGGACGGACAACTACGAGCAGTACTTC.

The V and J genes are TRBV25-1 and TRBJ1-4; D remains ambiguous. The CDR3 sequence is 12 residues long. CDR1 MGHDK and CDR2 SYGVNS come from the germline V gene. V was shortened by 4 bases and J by 11 bases, with 11 bases between the two germline ends. The CDR3 spells CASSAERLKLFF. The CDR3 nucleotides read TGTGCCAGCAGTGCGGAGCGTCTTAAACTGTTTTTT.

This chain links TRBV23-1 with TRBJ2-7; D is uncertain. TRBV23-1 is an ORF, and what it does is uncertain. The length of the CDR3 is 9 residues. V was shortened by 7 bases and J by 6 bases, with 4 bases between the two germline ends. CDR3 coding DNA: TGCGCCAGCATGACCGAGCAGTACTTC. Protein: CASMTEQYF.

This sequence joins TRBV9 and TRBJ2-7; D gene unclear. The CDR3 extends over 14 amino acids. V was cut by 0 bases and J by 1 base, with 8 bases left in between. Germline-derived CDR1 and CDR2 are SGDLS and YYNGEE. The CDR3 DNA follows: TGTGCCAGCAGCGTAGGGGTCTATTCCTACGAGCAGTACTTC. Translated, it gives CASSVGVYSYEQYF.

The chain recombines TRBV20-1 with TRBJ2-3; 9 nucleotides align to TRBD2. Per germline, CDR1 DFQATT and CDR2 SNEGSKA (reference sequence). V lost 5 bases, J lost 0 bases, and 3 bases stayed unmatched. The CDR3 spans 14 residues. The CDR3: CSALTSGSTDTQYF. CDR3 bases: TGCAGTGCTTTGACTAGCGGCAGCACAGATACGCAGTATTTT.

This clonotype was counted a single time. The genes are TRBV14 and TRBJ1-1; D is undetermined. V dropped 3 bases and J dropped 3 bases, with 17 bases sitting between them. This CDR3 has 16 residues. Germline-derived CDR1 and CDR2 are SGHDN and FVKESK. The chain's CDR3 is CASSHGVLWTDTEAFF. The CDR3 DNA is TGTGCCAGCAGCCATGGGGTCCTTTGGACGGACACTGAAGCTTTCTTT.

The chain couples TRBV20-1 to TRBJ1-1; D may be TRBD1 (5 bases). The CDR3 is 11 residues long. The V gene's germline CDR1 is DFQATT and CDR2 SNEGSKA (reference sequence). The CDR3 reads CRGTSNTEAFF. DNA for the CDR3: TGCAGGGGGACTTCGAACACTGAAGCTTTCTTT.

The CDR3 spells CSARGEGTEAFF. DNA of the CDR3: TGCAGTGCTAGGGGGGAGGGCACTGAAGCTTTCTTT. This sequence joins TRBV20-1 and TRBJ1-1; perhaps TRBD1 as D (5 bases). The V gene's germline CDR1 is DFQATT and CDR2 SNEGSKA (reference sequence). The CDR3 is 12 amino acids. Trimming took off 3 bases at V and 4 bases at J, with 9 bases between the two ends.

The chain joins TRBV18 to TRBJ2-5, with TRBD2 as a possible D gene (5 bases). The ends were cut back, 6 bases at V and 2 bases at J, with 10 bases in the middle. Germline assignment: CDR1 KGHSH and CDR2 LQKENI. The CDR3 totals 13 residues. This CDR3 reads CASSSGVQETQYF. The CDR3 bases are TGTGCCAGCTCGTCCGGGGTACAAGAGACCCAGTACTTC.

V gene TRBV20-1 combines with J gene TRBJ2-3; D not resolved. Germline CDR1 and CDR2: DFQATT and SNEGSKA (reference sequence). This CDR3 contains 12 residues. Trimming left V 2 bases short and J 6 bases short, with 9 bases between. The CDR3 bases are TGCAGTGCTAGATATTTCGGGGATACGCAGTATTTT. It translates to CSARYFGDTQYF.

The chain combines TRBV18 with TRBJ1-2; D remains ambiguous. V was shortened by 0 bases and J by 8 bases, with 10 bases between the two germline ends. This CDR3 is 13 amino acids long. Per germline, CDR1 KGHSH and CDR2 LQKENI. The CDR3 here is CASSPPGQFGYTF. CDR3 sequence (DNA): TGTGCCAGCTCACCACCGGGCCAGTTCGGCTACACCTTC.

The chain combines TRBV10-3 with TRBJ2-5, with D tentatively TRBD1 (6 bases). The V and J ends lost 0 bases and 5 bases respectively, with 16 bases between them. The CDR3 totals 16 residues. CDR1 is ENHRY and CDR2 is SYGVKD in the germline V gene. In DNA, the CDR3 is TGTGCCATCAGTGAGTCGAAGGGCAGGGGTATGGAGACCCAGTACTTC. Protein: CAISESKGRGMETQYF.

J is TRBJ1-5 and V is TRBV18; D is perhaps TRBD1 (5 bases). This CDR3 region has 14 residues. V lost 3 bases, J lost 5 bases, and 11 bases lay in between. Germline CDR1 KGHSH, CDR2 LQKENI. CDR3 residues: CASSPGTRDQPQHF. CDR3 DNA sequence: TGTGCCAGCTCACCCGGGACCAGGGATCAGCCCCAGCATTTT.